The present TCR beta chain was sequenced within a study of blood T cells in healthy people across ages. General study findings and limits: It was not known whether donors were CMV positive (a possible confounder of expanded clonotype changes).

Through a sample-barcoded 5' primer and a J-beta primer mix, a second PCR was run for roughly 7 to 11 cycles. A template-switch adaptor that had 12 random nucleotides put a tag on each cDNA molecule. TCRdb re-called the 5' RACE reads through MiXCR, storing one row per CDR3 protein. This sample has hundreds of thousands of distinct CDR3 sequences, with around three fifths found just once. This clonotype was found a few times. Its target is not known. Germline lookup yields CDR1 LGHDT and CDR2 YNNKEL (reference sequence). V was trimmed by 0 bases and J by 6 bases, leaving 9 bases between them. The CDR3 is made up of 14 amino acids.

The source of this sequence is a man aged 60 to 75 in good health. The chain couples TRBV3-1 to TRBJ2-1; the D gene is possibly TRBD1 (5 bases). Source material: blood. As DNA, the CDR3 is TGTGCCAGCAGCCAAGACGGTGGGGCCAATGAGCAGTTCTTC. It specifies CASSQDGGANEQFF.